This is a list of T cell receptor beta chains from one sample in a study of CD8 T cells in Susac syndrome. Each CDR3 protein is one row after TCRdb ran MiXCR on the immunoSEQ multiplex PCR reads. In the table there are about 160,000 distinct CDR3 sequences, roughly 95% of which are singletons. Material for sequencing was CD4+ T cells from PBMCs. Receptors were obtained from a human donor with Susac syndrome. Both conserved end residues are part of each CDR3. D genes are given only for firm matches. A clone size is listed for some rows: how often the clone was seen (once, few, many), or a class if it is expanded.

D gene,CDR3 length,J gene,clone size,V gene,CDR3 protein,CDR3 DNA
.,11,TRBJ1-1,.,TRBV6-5,CASTYKAKAFF,TGTGCCAGCACTTACAAGGCTAAAGCTTTCTTT
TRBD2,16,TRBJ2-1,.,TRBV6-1,CASSRTSGGAYNEQFF,TGTGCCAGCAGTAGGACTAGCGGGGGGGCCTACAATGAGCAGTTCTTC
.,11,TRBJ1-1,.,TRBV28,CASSQRDEAFF,TGTGCCAGCAGCCAGAGAGATGAAGCTTTCTTT
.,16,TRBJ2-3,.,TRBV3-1,CASSQDAGRTPDTQYF,TGTGCCAGCAGCCAAGATGCGGGCAGGACCCCAGATACGCAGTATTTT
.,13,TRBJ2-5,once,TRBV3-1,CASSHTGQETQYF,TGTGCCAGCAGCCACACAGGACAAGAGACCCAGTACTTC
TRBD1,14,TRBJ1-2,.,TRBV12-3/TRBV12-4,CASSLEGTVYGYTF,TGTGCCAGCAGTTTAGAAGGGACAGTCTATGGCTACACCTTC
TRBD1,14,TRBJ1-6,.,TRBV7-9,CASSPDRGTSPLHF,TGTGCCAGCAGCCCCGACAGGGGTACTTCACCCCTCCACTTT
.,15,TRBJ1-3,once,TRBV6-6,CASSYGRTYGNTIYF,TGTGCCAGCAGTTACGGCAGGACATATGGAAACACCATATATTTT
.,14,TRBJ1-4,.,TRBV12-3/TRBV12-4,CASSLGAIAGKLFF,TGTGCCAGCAGTTTAGGTGCTATAGCCGGGAAACTGTTTTTT
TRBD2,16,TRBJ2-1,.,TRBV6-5,CASSYGGRPSYNEQFF,TGTGCCAGCAGTTATGGCGGGAGGCCCTCCTACAATGAGCAGTTCTTC
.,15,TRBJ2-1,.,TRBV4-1,CASSPPGDLYNEQFF,TGCGCCAGCAGCCCCCCGGGGGACCTTTACAATGAGCAGTTCTTC
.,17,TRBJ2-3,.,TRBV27,CASSFLGIADSTDTQYF,TGTGCCAGCAGTTTCCTCGGGATAGCTGATAGCACAGATACGCAGTATTTT
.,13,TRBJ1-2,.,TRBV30,CAWTGGVNYGYTF,TGTGCCTGGACTGGGGGGGTCAACTATGGCTACACCTTC
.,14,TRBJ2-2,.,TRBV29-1,CSVDKGGITGELFF,TGCAGCGTTGATAAGGGAGGAATCACCGGGGAGCTGTTTTTT
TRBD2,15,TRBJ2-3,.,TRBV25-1,CASRARRGATDTQYF,TGTGCCAGCAGGGCAAGGCGGGGGGCCACAGATACGCAGTATTTT
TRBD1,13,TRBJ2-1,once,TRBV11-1,CASSSGQYNEQFF,TGTGCCAGCAGCTCGGGACAGTACAATGAGCAGTTCTTC
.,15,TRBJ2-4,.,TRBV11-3,CASSPHGGSGNIQYF,TGTGCCAGCAGCCCCCATGGTGGTTCGGGAAACATTCAGTACTTC
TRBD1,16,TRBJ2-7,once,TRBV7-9,CASSFDRDGSERKQYF,TGTGCCAGCAGCTTTGACAGGGACGGTAGCGAGAGGAAGCAGTACTTC
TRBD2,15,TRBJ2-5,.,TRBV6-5,CASSYWRGRQETQYF,TGTGCCAGCAGTTACTGGCGGGGGAGACAAGAGACCCAGTACTTC
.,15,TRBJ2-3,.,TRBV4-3,CASSQGELNTDTQYF,TGCGCCAGCAGCCAGGGGGAGTTAAACACAGATACGCAGTATTTT